These T cell receptor beta chains were read from a single sample in a study of patients and donors after allogeneic stem cell transplantation. Via MiXCR, TCRdb re-called the RT-PCR reads, giving one row per CDR3 protein. The data hold 200,000 to 250,000 distinct CDR3 sequences, with 14% observed a single time. Sequenced: blood, either unsorted or a sorted T cell fraction (not recorded which). The receptors come from a human donor who was either an allogeneic HSCT recipient or a stem cell or donor lymphocyte infusion donor (not recorded which). It is not recorded whose cells these are; they may come from a transplant donor. CDR3s include the opening cysteine and the closing phenylalanine or tryptophan. The D gene is left open where the match is weak. Expanded clones get a size class; other rows say once, few or many, or leave the size out.

j_gene | v_gene | abundance | d_gene | len | CDR3aa | CDR3nt
TRBJ2-7 | TRBV3-1 | - | - | 11 | CASSQASEQYF | TGTGCCAGCAGCCAAGCTTCCGAGCAGTACTTC
TRBJ1-4 | TRBV7-9 | - | - | 16 | CASSPTDWGVDEKLFF | TGTGCCAGCAGCCCCACCGATTGGGGGGTAGATGAAAAACTGTTTTTT
TRBJ2-2 | TRBV3-1 | - | - | 16 | CASSLDGGRNTGELFF | TGTGCCAGCAGCTTAGATGGGGGCCGGAACACCGGGGAGCTGTTTTTT
TRBJ2-7 | TRBV18 | many | TRBD1 | 14 | CASSPRQGNIEQYF | TGTGCCAGCTCACCGCGACAGGGTAATATAGAGCAGTACTTC
TRBJ2-3 | TRBV3-1 | - | - | 16 | CASSQWGSGATDTQYF | TGTGCCAGCAGCCAGTGGGGGTCGGGGGCCACAGATACGCAGTATTTT
TRBJ2-3 | TRBV20-1 | - | TRBD2 | 14 | CSARGTSGMNTQYF | TGCAGTGCTAGAGGGACTAGCGGGATGAATACGCAGTATTTT
TRBJ2-5 | TRBV6-5 | - | TRBD1 | 12 | CASGQGDETQYF | TGTGCCAGCGGCCAGGGGGATGAGACCCAGTACTTC
TRBJ2-3 | TRBV6-2/TRBV6-3 | - | TRBD2 | 17 | CASSPRRTSGGTDTQYF | TGTGCCAGCAGTCCGCGGCGGACTAGCGGGGGTACAGATACGCAGTATTTT
TRBJ1-6 | TRBV11-2 | - | - | 17 | CASSLRQASAYNSPLHF | TGTGCCAGCAGCCTAAGACAAGCTAGCGCCTATAATTCACCCCTCCACTTT
TRBJ2-2 | TRBV7-2 | - | TRBD2 | 16 | CASSFLAGMNTGELFF | TGTGCCAGCAGCTTTCTAGCGGGAATGAACACCGGGGAGCTGTTTTTT
TRBJ2-2 | TRBV12-3/TRBV12-4 | few | TRBD1 | 15 | CASSSGGVSTGELFF | TGTGCCAGCAGTTCAGGGGGAGTTAGCACCGGGGAGCTGTTTTTT